This T cell receptor (beta chain) was sequenced for a study of CXCR3-negative and CXCR3-positive naive CD8 T cells (dated by TCRdb to between 2019 and 2020). Some background on the complete study: In total, about 150 million TRB reads were obtained, or roughly 1.5 +/- 0.3 million reads per library. Data from 11 donors, pooled across two independent experiments, went into the diversity and physicochemical repertoire analyses. The TRBV-TRBJ cluster analysis covered naive subsets from several donors and memory cells from 3 donors. The paper as a whole reports these results and caveats: Freshly isolated PBMCs were used for most assays because CXCR3 expression went down partially after cryopreservation. Because surface CD5, which has been linked to self-reactivity in mice, was comparable between naive subsets, TCR interaction strength was also inferred from TRB CDR3 physicochemical properties. Compared with CXCR3-negative naive cells, CXCR3-positive naive cells had TRB CDR3s with higher hydrophobicity (lower Kidera factor 4), lower energy, and higher strength and volume indices. Naive CXCR3-negative and CXCR3-positive cells from the same donor showed similar TRBV-TRBJ usage, whereas memory cells showed distinct patterns. Both naive subsets had comparably high repertoire diversity, while memory CD8+ T cells had much lower repertoire diversity.

For sequencing, a NextSeq 550 was employed. The Human TCR Profiling Kit (MiLaboratory) was used to make UMI-labeled 5' RACE TRB cDNA libraries. cDNA synthesis used the entire amount of extracted RNA, and PCR amplification then used the entire amount of cDNA produced. Libraries were prepared in parallel with an identical number of PCR cycles. As for the original processing: With a requirement of at least two reads per UMI, MIGEC and MiXCR extracted about 50,000 +/- 10,000 unique UMI-labeled TRB cDNA molecules per library. Each library averaged about 40,000 +/- 10,000 functional in-frame TRB CDR3 nucleotide clonotypes without stop codons. After each sample was downsampled to 5000 UMI-labeled TRB molecules, VDJtools was used to calculate diversity metrics such as normalized Shannon-Wiener and Chao1. Clonotype-size-weighted physicochemical properties of the central five CDR3 residues (interaction energy, strength, volume and Kidera factor 4) were computed in VDJtools. Through TCRdb reprocessing, the reads give one entry per CDR3 protein sequence; DNA is omitted. These V and J calls originate from TCRdb's pipeline instead of the authors' own analysis. The sample's table lists a count of under 50,000 distinct CDR3 sequences. The ten largest clones add up to 2.5% of the sample.

Each CD8+ T cell subset was flow-sorted in triplicate, with over 250,000 cells per subset placed directly into RLT lysis buffer. To keep memory contaminants out, a stringent definition of naive CD8+ T cells was applied: CD45RO-CCR7+CD27+CD95-. Peripheral blood mononuclear cells were isolated from buffy coats using standard density gradient centrifugation. A FACSAria III was used to flow-sort naive CXCR3-negative and CXCR3-positive CD8+ T cells. Total RNA was extracted from sorted cells with an RNeasy Mini Kit. A word on this clonotype: Its antigen is unknown.

The germline V gene sets CDR1 to LGHNA and CDR2 to YSLEER. Its CDR3 holds 16 amino acids, cysteine through phenylalanine. There is no recorded DNA. Sequenced sample: naive CXCR3- CD8+ T cells from blood. Interpreted using the paper, the cell subset or site label stands for: CD45RO-CCR7+CD27+CD95- naive CD8+ T cells lacking CXCR3 (TNR3-). This TCR came from a human donor in good health. Some clones in this sample may be carry-over from other donors' samples. Rearrangement joined TRBV4-3 to TRBJ1-5; TCRdb proposes TRBD1, but this gene call is untestable without DNA. CDR3 loop: CASSQDRGGAGQPQHF.